Listed below are T cell receptor beta chains from one sample, sequenced in a study of CD8+CD57+ T cells in acquired aplastic anemia. TCRdb re-called the reads with MiXCR, one entry per CDR3 protein. The table records 150,000 or so distinct CDR3 sequences, 60% to 70% of them present only once. Sequencing input: sorted CD4+, CD8+, or CD8+CD57+ T cells (not recorded which) from PBMCs. Receptors were obtained from a human donor in good health. Each CDR3 is given with its conserved first and last residue. The D gene is left open where the match is weak. Size is omitted from some rows. Given values are once, few, many or a class for expanded clones.

TRBJ1-6,TRBV9,-,-,CASSVVQGSSPLHF,TGTGCCAGCAGCGTAGTGCAGGGGAGCTCACCCCTCCACTTT
TRBJ1-2,TRBV19,TRBD1,-,CASRIQGTEKGYTF,TGTGCCAGTAGGATACAGGGGACCGAGAAGGGCTACACCTTC
TRBJ1-2,TRBV20-1,-,-,CSALTALGYTF,TGCAGTGCTTTAACAGCCTTAGGCTACACCTTC
TRBJ2-1,TRBV15,-,-,CATSRIQGLFNEQFF,TGTGCCACCAGCAGAATACAGGGCCTCTTCAATGAGCAGTTCTTC
TRBJ2-7,TRBV28,-,many,CASSLELTTYEQYF,TGTGCCAGCAGTTTGGAGCTAACTACGTATGAGCAGTACTTC
TRBJ2-5,TRBV2,TRBD2,many,CASPGQREDGETQYF,TGTGCCAGCCCCGGACAGCGGGAGGATGGTGAGACCCAGTACTTC
TRBJ2-6,TRBV5-4,-,-,CASSPFGGAGANVLTF,TGTGCCAGCAGCCCCTTTGGTGGGGCTGGGGCCAACGTCCTGACTTTC
TRBJ2-3,TRBV29-1,TRBD1,once,CSVPGQLLTDTQYF,TGCAGCGTTCCGGGACAGCTACTCACAGATACGCAGTATTTT
TRBJ1-1,TRBV27,-,-,CASKVLGGGDTEAFF,TGTGCCAGCAAAGTTTTGGGGGGCGGGGACACTGAAGCTTTCTTT
TRBJ2-5,TRBV20-1,-,many,CSARDLETQYF,TGCAGTGCTAGAGATTTGGAGACCCAGTACTTC
TRBJ1-1,TRBV7-3,TRBD1,-,CASSFGRGRVTEAFF,TGTGCCAGCAGCTTTGGCAGGGGGCGCGTCACTGAAGCTTTCTTT
TRBJ1-4,TRBV7-9,-,few,CASSLQAVPNEKLFF,TGTGCCAGCAGCTTACAGGCAGTACCCAATGAAAAACTGTTTTTT
TRBJ2-5,TRBV29-1,-,-,CSVPGGVSF,TGCAGCGTACCCGGTGGGGTCAGCTTC
TRBJ1-2,TRBV24-1,TRBD1,-,CATSEPGTGEGYGYTF,TGTGCCACCAGTGAGCCCGGGACAGGGGAGGGCTATGGCTACACCTTC
TRBJ2-1,TRBV25-1,TRBD2,many,CASTRDSGGRNEQFF,TGTGCCAGCACCCGCGACTCGGGGGGGAGGAATGAGCAGTTCTTC
TRBJ2-1,TRBV24-1,TRBD2,-,CATSDPTSGRGGEQFF,TGTGCCACCAGTGACCCCACTAGCGGGAGGGGAGGTGAGCAGTTCTTC
TRBJ2-7,TRBV5-1,TRBD2,-,CASKEASGWYEQYF,TGCGCCAGCAAGGAGGCTAGCGGGTGGTACGAGCAGTACTTC
TRBJ2-7,TRBV2,TRBD1,-,CASSAGTGISEQYF,TGTGCCAGCAGTGCCGGGACAGGAATTTCCGAGCAGTACTTC
TRBJ2-1,TRBV9,-,many,CASSASQGGNEQFF,TGTGCCAGCAGCGCATCACAGGGGGGGAATGAGCAGTTCTTC
TRBJ1-2,TRBV29-1,TRBD1,once,CSVDSTGNYGYTF,TGCAGCGTTGATTCGACAGGGAACTATGGCTACACCTTC
TRBJ1-2,TRBV10-3,TRBD1,many,CAISETVQGNYGYTF,TGTGCCATCAGTGAGACAGTACAGGGGAACTATGGCTACACCTTC
TRBJ2-7,TRBV12-3/TRBV12-4,-,-,CASSLPSGGAYEQYF,TGTGCCAGCAGTTTACCCTCAGGAGGTGCCTACGAGCAGTACTTC
TRBJ2-7,TRBV27,TRBD2,-,CASSLTSGTSYEQYF,TGTGCCAGCAGTTTAACTAGCGGAACCTCCTACGAGCAGTACTTC
TRBJ2-1,TRBV19,TRBD2,-,CASSRGGTEQFF,TGTGCCAGTAGTCGGGGGGGGACTGAGCAGTTCTTC
TRBJ1-1,TRBV7-3,-,-,CASSSETSGRSEAFF,TGTGCCAGCAGCTCCGAGACGTCAGGGAGATCTGAAGCTTTCTTT